This T cell receptor (beta chain) was obtained from a study of blood T cells in healthy people across ages. Whole-study findings and limits: Investigators treated diversity estimates from one million T cells as underestimates. While age rose, TCR beta diversity per million T cells dropped in a roughly linear way.

Alongside a J-beta primer mix, a sample-barcoded 5' primer served in a second PCR lasting 7 to 11 cycles. A single record per CDR3 protein comes from TCRdb applying MiXCR to the 5' RACE reads. The repertoire holds approximately 780,000 distinct CDR3 sequences, 25% to 30% seen once, with 3% in the top ten. Comment on this clonotype: Antigen unknown.

Between the trimmed V and J ends, which lost 2 bases and 0 bases, there was a span of 8 bases. The CDR3 length is 15 residues. Germline CDR1 is MNHEY and CDR2 is SVGEGT. This sample also belongs to another study, concerning T cells of mothers and their children. That work contributes: With the M1S primer of the second PCR, sample barcodes and 2-4 random nucleotides were added. For related and unrelated pairs alike, thymic selection shapes TCR recombination output similarly.

The TCR was taken from a boy aged 5 to 17 in good health. The chain recombines TRBV6-2 or TRBV6-3 with TRBJ1-5; tentatively, D is TRBD1 (5 bases). The material sequenced was blood. The DNA for the CDR3 is TGTGCCAGCAGTTACGGGGGTTATAGCAATCAGCCCCAGCATTTT. Translated, it gives CASSYGGYSNQPQHF.